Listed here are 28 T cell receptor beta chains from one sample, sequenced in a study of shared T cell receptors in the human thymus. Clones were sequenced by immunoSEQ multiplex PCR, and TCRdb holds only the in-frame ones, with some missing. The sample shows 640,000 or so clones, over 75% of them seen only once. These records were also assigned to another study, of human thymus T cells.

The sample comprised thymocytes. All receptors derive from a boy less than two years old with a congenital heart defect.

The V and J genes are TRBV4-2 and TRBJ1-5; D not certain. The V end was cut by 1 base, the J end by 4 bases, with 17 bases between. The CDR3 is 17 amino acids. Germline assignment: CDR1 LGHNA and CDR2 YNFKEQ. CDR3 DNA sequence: TGTGCCAGCAGCCAAGTATTCTACAGTAGATATAATCAGCCCCAGCATTTT. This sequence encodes CASSQVFYSRYNQPQHF.

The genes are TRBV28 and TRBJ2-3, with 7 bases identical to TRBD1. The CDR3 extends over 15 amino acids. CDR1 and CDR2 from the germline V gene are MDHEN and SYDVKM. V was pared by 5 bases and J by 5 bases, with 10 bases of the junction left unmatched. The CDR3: CASSTTTGQEDTQYF. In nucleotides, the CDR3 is TGTGCCAGCAGTACCACGACAGGGCAAGAAGATACGCAGTATTTT.

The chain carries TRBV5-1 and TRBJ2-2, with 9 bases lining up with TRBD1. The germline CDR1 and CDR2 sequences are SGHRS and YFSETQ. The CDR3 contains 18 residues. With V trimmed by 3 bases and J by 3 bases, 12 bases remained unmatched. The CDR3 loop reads CASSCPKNRGRDTGELFF. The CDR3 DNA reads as TGCGCCAGCAGCTGTCCTAAGAACAGGGGGCGCGACACCGGGGAGCTGTTTTTT.

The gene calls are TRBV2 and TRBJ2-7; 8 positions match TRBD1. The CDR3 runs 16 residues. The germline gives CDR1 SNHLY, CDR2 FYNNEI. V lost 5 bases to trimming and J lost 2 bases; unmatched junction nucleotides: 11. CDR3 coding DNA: TGTGCCAGCAGTTCGGAGGACAGGGCTGAGACCTACGAGCAGTACTTC. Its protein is CASSSEDRAETYEQYF.

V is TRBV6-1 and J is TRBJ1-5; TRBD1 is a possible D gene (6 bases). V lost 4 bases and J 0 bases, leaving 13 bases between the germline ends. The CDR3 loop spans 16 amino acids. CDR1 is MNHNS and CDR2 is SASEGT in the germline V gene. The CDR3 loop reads CASSAGTTYSNQPQHF. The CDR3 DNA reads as TGTGCCAGCAGTGCCGGGACAACGTATAGCAATCAGCCCCAGCATTTT.

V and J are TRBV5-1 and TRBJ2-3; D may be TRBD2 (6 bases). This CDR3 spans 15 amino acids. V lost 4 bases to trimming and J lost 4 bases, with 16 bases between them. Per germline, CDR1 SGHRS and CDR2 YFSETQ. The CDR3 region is CASSPNGRGPDTQYF. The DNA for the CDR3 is TGCGCCAGCAGCCCCAACGGGAGAGGTCCAGATACGCAGTATTTT.

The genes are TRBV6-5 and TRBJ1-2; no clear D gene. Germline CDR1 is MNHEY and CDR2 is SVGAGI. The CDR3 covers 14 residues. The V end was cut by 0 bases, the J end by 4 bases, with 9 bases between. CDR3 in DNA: TGTGCCAGCAGTTACTCGTATCTTCGCTATGGCTACACCTTC. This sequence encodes CASSYSYLRYGYTF.

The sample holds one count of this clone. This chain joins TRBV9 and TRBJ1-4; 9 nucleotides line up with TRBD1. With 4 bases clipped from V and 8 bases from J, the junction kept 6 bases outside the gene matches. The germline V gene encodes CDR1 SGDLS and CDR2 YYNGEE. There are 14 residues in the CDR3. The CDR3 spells CASSTDRGGEKLFF. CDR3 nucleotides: TGTGCCAGCAGCACAGACAGGGGGGGCGAAAAACTGTTTTTT.

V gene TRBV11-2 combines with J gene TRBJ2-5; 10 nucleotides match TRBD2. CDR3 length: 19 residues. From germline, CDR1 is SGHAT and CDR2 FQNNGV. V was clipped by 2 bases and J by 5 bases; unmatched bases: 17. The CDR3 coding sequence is TGTGCCAGCAGCTTAACAGGGGGGCCAAGCGGGGGGGCCCTGGAGACCCAGTACTTC. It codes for CASSLTGGPSGGALETQYF.

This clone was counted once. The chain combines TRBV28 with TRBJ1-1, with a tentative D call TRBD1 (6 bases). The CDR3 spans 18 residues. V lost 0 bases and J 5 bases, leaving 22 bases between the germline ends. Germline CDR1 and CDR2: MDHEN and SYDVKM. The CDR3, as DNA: TGTGCCAGCAGTTTATGGTTGAGCGGGACACACCTTTATACTGAAGCTTTCTTT. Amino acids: CASSLWLSGTHLYTEAFF.

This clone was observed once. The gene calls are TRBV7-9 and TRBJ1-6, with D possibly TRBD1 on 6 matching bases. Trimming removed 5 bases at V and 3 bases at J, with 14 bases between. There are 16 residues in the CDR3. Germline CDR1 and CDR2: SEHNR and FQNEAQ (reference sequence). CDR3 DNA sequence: TGTGCCAGCAGCCCAAGGGCCAGGGGCTATAATTCACCCCTCCACTTT. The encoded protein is CASSPRARGYNSPLHF.

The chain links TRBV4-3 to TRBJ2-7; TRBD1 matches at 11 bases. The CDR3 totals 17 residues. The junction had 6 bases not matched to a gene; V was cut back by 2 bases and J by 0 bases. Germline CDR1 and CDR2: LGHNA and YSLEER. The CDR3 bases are TGCGCCAGCAGCCAACAGAAGGGACAGGGGGGCTCCTACGAGCAGTACTTC. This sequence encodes CASSQQKGQGGSYEQYF.

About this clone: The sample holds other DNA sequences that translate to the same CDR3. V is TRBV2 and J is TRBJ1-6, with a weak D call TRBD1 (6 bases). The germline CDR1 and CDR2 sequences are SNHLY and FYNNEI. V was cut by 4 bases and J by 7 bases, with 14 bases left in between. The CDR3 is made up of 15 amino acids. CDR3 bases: TGTGCCAGCAGTGCGCCAGGACAGCCGAATTCACCCCTCCACTTT. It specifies CASSAPGQPNSPLHF.

The CDR3 sequence is CASSQDGRRRALYEQYF. For the CDR3, the DNA is TGCGCCAGCAGCCAAGATGGTCGTCGGAGGGCCCTCTACGAGCAGTACTTC. V usage is TRBV4-3 and J usage is TRBJ2-7; maybe TRBD2 (6 bases). Germline lookup yields CDR1 LGHNA and CDR2 YSLEER. Trimming pared 0 bases from V and 3 bases from J, leaving 18 bases between. The CDR3 is made up of 17 amino acids.

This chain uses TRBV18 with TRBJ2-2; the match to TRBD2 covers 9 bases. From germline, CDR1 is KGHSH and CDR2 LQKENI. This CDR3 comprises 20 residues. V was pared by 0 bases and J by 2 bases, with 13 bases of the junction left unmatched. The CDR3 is CASSPPESHLAGSNTGELFF. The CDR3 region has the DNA TGTGCCAGCTCACCACCAGAGTCCCACCTAGCGGGATCCAACACCGGGGAGCTGTTTTTT.

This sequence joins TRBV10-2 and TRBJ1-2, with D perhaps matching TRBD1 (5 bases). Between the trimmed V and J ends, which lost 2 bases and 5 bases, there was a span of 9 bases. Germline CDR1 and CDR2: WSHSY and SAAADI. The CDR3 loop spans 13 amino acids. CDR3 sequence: CASSENGQYGYTF. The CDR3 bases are TGCGCCAGCAGTGAGAACGGACAATATGGCTACACCTTC.

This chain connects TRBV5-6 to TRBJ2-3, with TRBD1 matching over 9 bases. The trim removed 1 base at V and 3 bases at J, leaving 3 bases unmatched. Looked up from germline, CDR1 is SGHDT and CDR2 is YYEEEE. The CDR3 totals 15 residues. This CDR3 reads CASSLFGTGTDTQYF. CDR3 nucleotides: TGTGCCAGCAGCTTGTTCGGGACAGGGACAGATACGCAGTATTTT.

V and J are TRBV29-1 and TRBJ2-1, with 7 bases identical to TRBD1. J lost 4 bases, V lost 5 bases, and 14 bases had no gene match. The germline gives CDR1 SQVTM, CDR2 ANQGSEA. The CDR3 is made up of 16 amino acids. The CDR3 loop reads CSVSLSRDSTYNEQFF. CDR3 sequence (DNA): TGCAGCGTTTCACTATCCCGGGACAGCACTTACAATGAGCAGTTCTTC.

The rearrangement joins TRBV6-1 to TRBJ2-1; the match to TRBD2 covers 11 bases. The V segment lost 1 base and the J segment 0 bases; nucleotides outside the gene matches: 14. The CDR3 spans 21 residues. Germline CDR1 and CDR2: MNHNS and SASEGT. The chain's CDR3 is CASSEERETSGSGISYNEQFF. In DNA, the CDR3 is TGTGCCAGCAGTGAAGAGCGAGAAACTAGCGGGAGCGGGATCTCCTACAATGAGCAGTTCTTC.

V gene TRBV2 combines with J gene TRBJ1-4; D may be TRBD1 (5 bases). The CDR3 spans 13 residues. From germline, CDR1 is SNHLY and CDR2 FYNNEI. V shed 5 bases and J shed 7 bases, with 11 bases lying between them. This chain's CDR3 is CASSQGRGEKLFF. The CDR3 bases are TGTGCCAGCAGTCAGGGAAGGGGTGAAAAACTGTTTTTT.

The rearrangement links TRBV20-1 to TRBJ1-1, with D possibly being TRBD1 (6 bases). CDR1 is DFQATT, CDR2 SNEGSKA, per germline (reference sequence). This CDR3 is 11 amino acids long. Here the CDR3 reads CTSKGDTEAFF. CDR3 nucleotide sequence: TGCACTTCAAAGGGGGACACTGAAGCTTTCTTT.

This CDR3 is CASSQTSGSTDTQYF. The CDR3 bases are TGTGCCAGCAGCCAGACTAGCGGGAGCACAGATACGCAGTATTTT. The chain recombines TRBV5-6 with TRBJ2-3; 10 nucleotides line up with TRBD2. The CDR3 is 15 residues long. The germline CDR1 and CDR2 sequences are SGHDT and YYEEEE. J lost 0 bases, V lost 4 bases, and 2 bases had no gene match.

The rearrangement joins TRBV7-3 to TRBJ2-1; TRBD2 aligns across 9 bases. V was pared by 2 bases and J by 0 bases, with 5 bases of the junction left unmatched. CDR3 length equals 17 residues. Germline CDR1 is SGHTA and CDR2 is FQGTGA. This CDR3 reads CASSLAGGPSSYNEQFF. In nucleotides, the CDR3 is TGTGCCAGCAGCTTAGCGGGGGGGCCCTCCTCCTACAATGAGCAGTTCTTC.

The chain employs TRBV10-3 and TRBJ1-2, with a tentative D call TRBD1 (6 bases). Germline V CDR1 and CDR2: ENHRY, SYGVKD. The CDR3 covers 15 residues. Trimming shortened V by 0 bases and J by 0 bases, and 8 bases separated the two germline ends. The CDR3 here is CAISESRTANYGYTF. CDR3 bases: TGTGCCATCAGTGAGTCTCGGACAGCTAACTATGGCTACACCTTC.

The CDR3 here is CASTQHGLNTEAFF. CDR3 DNA sequence: TGTGCCAGCACTCAACACGGGTTGAACACTGAAGCTTTCTTT. The chain links TRBV28 to TRBJ1-1; D not resolved. V lost 7 bases and J lost 0, with 12 bases in between. Germline V gives CDR1 MDHEN, CDR2 SYDVKM. CDR3 length: 14 amino acids.

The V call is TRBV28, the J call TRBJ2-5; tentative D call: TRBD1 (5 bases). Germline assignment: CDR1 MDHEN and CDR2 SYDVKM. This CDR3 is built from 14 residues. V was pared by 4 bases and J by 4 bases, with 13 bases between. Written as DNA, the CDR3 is TGTGCCAGCAGTTCTAAGGGGAAGCGAGAGACCCAGTACTTC. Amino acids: CASSSKGKRETQYF.

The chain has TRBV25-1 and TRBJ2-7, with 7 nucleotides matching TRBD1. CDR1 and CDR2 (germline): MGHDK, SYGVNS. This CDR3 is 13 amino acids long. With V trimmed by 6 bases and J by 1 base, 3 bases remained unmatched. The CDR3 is CASSRTGSYEQYF. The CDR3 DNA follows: TGTGCCAGCAGCCGGACAGGATCCTACGAGCAGTACTTC.

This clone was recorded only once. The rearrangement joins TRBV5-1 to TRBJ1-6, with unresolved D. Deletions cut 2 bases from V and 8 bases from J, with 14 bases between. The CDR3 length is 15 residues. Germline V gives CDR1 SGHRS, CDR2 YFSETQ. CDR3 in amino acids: CASSFLSAGDSPLHF. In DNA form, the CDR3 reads TGCGCCAGCAGCTTCCTTAGTGCAGGTGATTCACCCCTCCACTTT.